The rows below give T cell receptor beta chains drawn from one sample of a study of OX40 agonist ivuxolimab in advanced cancers. The assay was immunoSEQ multiplex PCR, and TCRdb's table has in-frame clones only and misses some. Of over 100,000 clones listed, roughly nine tenths were seen once; the top ten hold approximately 0.51%. This sample comprised CD4+ or CD8+ T cells sorted from blood, obtained in a trial of the OX40 agonist ivuxolimab. These receptors were taken from an adult with an advanced solid tumor such as melanoma, head and neck, liver or kidney cancer. The CDR3 runs from the conserved cysteine through the conserved F or W. A D gene is named only where the DNA matches it firmly. The size field is filled for only some rows; it gives once, few, many or a size class.

length,size,D,V,J,DNA,CDR3
15,few,NA,TRBV14,TRBJ2-2,TGTGCCAGCAGCCAACTTCAGGGGAGGTCCGGGGAGCTGTTTTTT,CASSQLQGRSGELFF
12,NA,NA,TRBV7-9,TRBJ1-2,TGTGCCAGCAGCTTTGGAGGGAATGGCTACACCTTC,CASSFGGNGYTF
11,NA,NA,TRBV12-5,TRBJ2-3,TGTGCTAGTGGGAGCACAGATACGCAGTATTTT,CASGSTDTQYF
12,NA,TRBD1,TRBV10-3,TRBJ1-5,TGTGCCATCAGACAGGGGGATCAGCCCCAGCATTTT,CAIRQGDQPQHF
12,NA,NA,TRBV19,TRBJ1-2,TGTGCCAGTAGTATAGATACCTATGGCTATACCTTC,CASSIDTYGYTF
13,NA,TRBD1,TRBV28,TRBJ1-6,TGTGCCAGCACCACCAGGGGGTATTCACCCCTCCACTTT,CASTTRGYSPLHF
13,NA,NA,TRBV7-9,TRBJ1-4,TGTGCCAGCAGAAACACAGGTCTAGAAAAACTGTTTTTT,CASRNTGLEKLFF
17,NA,NA,TRBV18,TRBJ1-3,TGTGCCAGCTCACCACCCGGTCGACCGAACTCTGGAAACACCATATATTTT,CASSPPGRPNSGNTIYF
15,NA,NA,TRBV27,TRBJ1-2,TGTGCCAGCAGCTCCATTTCCAGGGGAACCTATGGCTACACCTTC,CASSSISRGTYGYTF
14,NA,NA,TRBV28,TRBJ2-2,TGTGCCAGCAGTTACCAAACGAACACCGGGGAGCTGTTTTTT,CASSYQTNTGELFF
16,NA,TRBD2,TRBV7-2,TRBJ2-1,TGTGCCAGCAGCTCAGGACTAGCGGGGGGAATGAGTGAGCAGTTCTTC,CASSSGLAGGMSEQFF
12,NA,NA,TRBV28,TRBJ2-3,TGTGCCAGCAGTTTGGTTCGGTATACGCAGTATTTT,CASSLVRYTQYF
13,few,NA,TRBV9,TRBJ1-1,TGTGCCAGCAGCGCCAGACAGAACACTGAAGCTTTCTTT,CASSARQNTEAFF
13,NA,NA,TRBV5-1,TRBJ1-4,TGCGCCAGCAGTCGGGAGGGCAATGAAAAACTGTTTTTT,CASSREGNEKLFF
17,once,NA,TRBV5-1,TRBJ1-2,TGCGCCAGCAGCAGGGCCGGGACCCCGGGGCGAGGTAATGGCTACACCTTC,CASSRAGTPGRGNGYTF
14,NA,TRBD1,TRBV30,TRBJ2-4,TGTGCCTGGAGTGTACAGGGGGGATTGAACATTCAGTACTTC,CAWSVQGGLNIQYF
15,NA,NA,TRBV4-1,TRBJ1-5,TGCGCCAGCAGCCAGGGAGTATATAGCAATCAGCCCCAGCATTTT,CASSQGVYSNQPQHF
17,NA,NA,TRBV9,TRBJ2-6,TGTGCCAGCAGCGACAGGGAGGGGTCTGCTGGGGCCAACGTCCTGACTTTC,CASSDREGSAGANVLTF
15,NA,NA,TRBV9,TRBJ1-2,TGTGCCAGCAGCGCGAATATGGGGGGACCCTATGGCTACACCTTC,CASSANMGGPYGYTF
14,NA,NA,TRBV6-6,TRBJ1-4,TGTGCCAGCAGTTACACTGGGTTGGTTGAAAAACTGTTTTTT,CASSYTGLVEKLFF
12,NA,NA,TRBV29-1,TRBJ1-3,TGCAGCGTTGTTAGGACTGGAAACACCATATATTTT,CSVVRTGNTIYF
18,NA,NA,TRBV5-1,TRBJ2-3,TGCGCCAGCAGCTTGGAGGGGTCGGGGCTAGGGAGCACAGATACGCAGTATTTT,CASSLEGSGLGSTDTQYF
12,NA,NA,TRBV7-9,TRBJ2-3,TGTGCCAGCAGCTATACCGGGAACACGCAGTATTTT,CASSYTGNTQYF
13,NA,NA,TRBV29-1,TRBJ2-3,TGCAGCGTTGGTGACCCGAACACAGATACGCAGTATTTT,CSVGDPNTDTQYF
15,NA,TRBD2,TRBV10-1,TRBJ2-7,TGCGCCAGCAGTGAAGGGAGCGGGGGACCCTTCGAGCAGTACTTC,CASSEGSGGPFEQYF
15,NA,TRBD1,TRBV7-2,TRBJ2-3,TGTGCCAGCAGCTTAGTACAGGGGATAACAGATACGCAGTATTTT,CASSLVQGITDTQYF
15,once,NA,TRBV7-2,TRBJ1-2,TGTGCCAGCAGCTCTTCCGGGGGGCTCGGCTATGGCTACACCTTC,CASSSSGGLGYGYTF
14,NA,NA,TRBV11-2,TRBJ2-7,TGTGCCAGCAGCTTAGCCGGACTCCTCTACGAGCAGTACTTC,CASSLAGLLYEQYF
15,NA,NA,TRBV7-2,TRBJ1-2,TGTGCCAGCAGCTTAGCTGTTGGGTTCGGGTTTGGCTACACCTTC,CASSLAVGFGFGYTF
17,NA,NA,TRBV21-1,TRBJ2-7,TGTGCCAGCAGTGGCGGGGGGAGCGGCGGGGACACCTACGAGCAGTACTTC,CASSGGGSGGDTYEQYF
15,NA,NA,TRBV18,TRBJ1-1,TGTGCCAGCTCACCAGGCTCGGGGTCAGCCACTGAAGCTTTCTTT,CASSPGSGSATEAFF
17,NA,TRBD1,TRBV27,TRBJ1-2,TGTGCCAGCAGCGCCGGGACAGGGGCGGATTTTAACTATGGCTACACCTTC,CASSAGTGADFNYGYTF
14,NA,TRBD1,TRBV11-2,TRBJ1-6,TGTGCCAGCAGCTTAGGGGACAGATATTCACCCCTCCACTTT,CASSLGDRYSPLHF